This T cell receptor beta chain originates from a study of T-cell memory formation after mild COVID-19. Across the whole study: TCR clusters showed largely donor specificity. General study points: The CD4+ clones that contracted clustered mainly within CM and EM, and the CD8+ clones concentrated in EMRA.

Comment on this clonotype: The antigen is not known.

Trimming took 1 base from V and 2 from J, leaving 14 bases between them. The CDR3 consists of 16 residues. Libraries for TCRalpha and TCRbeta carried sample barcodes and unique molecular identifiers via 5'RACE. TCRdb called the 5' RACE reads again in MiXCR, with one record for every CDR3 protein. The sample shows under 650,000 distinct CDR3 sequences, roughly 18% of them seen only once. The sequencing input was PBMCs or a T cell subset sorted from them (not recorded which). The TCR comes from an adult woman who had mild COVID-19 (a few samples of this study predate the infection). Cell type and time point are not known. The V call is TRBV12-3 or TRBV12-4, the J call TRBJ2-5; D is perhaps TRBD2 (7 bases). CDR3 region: CASSLGGGAVQETQYF. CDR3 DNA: TGTGCCAGCAGTTTAGGTGGGGGGGCAGTACAAGAGACCCAGTACTTC.